One and the same sample provided the 23 T cell receptor beta chains below, sequenced in a study of T cell repertoires in cytomegalovirus infection (dated by TCRdb to between 2019 and 2020). The data were produced on an Illumina HiSeq 1500. The raw public data were reprocessed by TCRdb itself: fastp quality trimming at Q25, MiXCR clonotype calling, in-frame beta chains only. Every CDR3 protein is listed once, alongside the most common genes and DNA of its rows. Recorded for this sample are approximately 140,000 distinct CDR3 sequences; 5.5% to 8% of them occurred a single time. The ten top clones hold roughly 17% of the sample. Material for sequencing was PBMCs. These receptor sequences come from a human donor in good health (CMV status not recorded). Some clones in this sample may be carry-over from other donors' samples.

Written as DNA, the CDR3 is TGTGCCAGCAGGGTGACAGTGGACTATGGCTACACCTTC. It codes for CASRVTVDYGYTF. The V call is TRBV2, the J call TRBJ1-2, with D possibly being TRBD1 (5 bases). Germline V lookup: CDR1 SNHLY, CDR2 FYNNEI. The CDR3 covers 13 residues. V was pared by 6 bases and J by 3 bases, with 11 bases between.

J is TRBJ2-2 and V is TRBV7-2, with D perhaps matching TRBD2 (7 bases). This CDR3 is 17 amino acids long. Germline V gene lookup returns CDR1 SGHTA and CDR2 FQGNSA. V was trimmed by 7 bases and J by 1 base, leaving 19 bases between them. In DNA, the CDR3 is TGTGCCAGCAAGGCCCAAGGGGGGGTAAAGAACACCGGGGAGCTGTTTTTT. It specifies CASKAQGGVKNTGELFF.

Notes on this clonotype: Possible read error: a much larger clone is one base away. The rearrangement links TRBV7-6 to TRBJ1-4; D is unresolved. CDR1 and CDR2 (germline): SGHVS, FNYEAQ. Deletions cut 3 bases from V and 4 bases from J, with 12 bases between. This CDR3 is 15 amino acids long. Written as DNA, the CDR3 is TGTGCCAGCAGCTTCCCTTTGGGTGATAATGAAAAACTGTTTTTT. This encodes CASSFPLGDNEKLFF.

This clonotype was seen only a few times. The chain links TRBV7-9 to TRBJ1-2; D unresolved. This CDR3 spans 15 amino acids. Germline values: CDR1 SEHNR, CDR2 FQNEAQ (reference sequence). Trimming took 4 bases from V and 1 from J, leaving 13 bases between them. CDR3 residues: CASSSALYINYGYTF. As DNA, the CDR3 is TGTGCCAGCAGCTCAGCCCTATATATTAACTATGGCTACACCTTC.

This clonotype appeared a few times. V usage is TRBV6-8 and J usage is TRBJ2-2; TRBD1 might be the D (5 bases). Per the germline V gene, CDR1 is MNHGY and CDR2 is SAAAGT. The CDR3 has 15 amino acids. V shed 0 bases and J shed 4 bases, with 9 bases lying between them. The CDR3 is CASSYSGRRTGELFF. Written as DNA, the CDR3 is TGTGCCAGCAGTTACTCGGGGCGACGCACCGGGGAGCTGTTTTTT.

This clonotype was seen repeatedly, ten times or more. The chain is built from TRBV28 and TRBJ2-1; unclear D gene. The V end was cut by 7 bases, the J end by 4 bases, with 5 bases between. Germline-derived CDR1 and CDR2 are MDHEN and SYDVKM. The CDR3 consists of 11 residues. This CDR3 is CASNTYNEQFF. DNA of the CDR3: TGTGCCAGCAACACTTACAATGAGCAGTTCTTC. Combining the CDR3 with reference TRBV28 and TRBJ2-1 gives the whole variable domain DVKVTQSSRYLVKRTGEKVFLECVQDMDHENMFWYRQDPGLGLRLIYFSYDVKMKEKGDIPEGYSVSREKKERFSLILESASTNQTSMYLCASNTYNEQFFGPGTRLTVL.

This clonotype was found many times. J is TRBJ2-2 and V is TRBV29-1, with D uncertain. The V gene's germline CDR1 is SQVTM and CDR2 ANQGSEA. V was trimmed by 4 bases and J by 5 bases, leaving 11 bases between them. This CDR3 is built from 13 residues. The CDR3 DNA sequence: TGCAGCGTTGCCCCGGCTGGAACCGGGGAGCTGTTTTTT. This encodes CSVAPAGTGELFF.

This clonotype has ten or more counts. The CDR3 here is CASSLRVGYEQYF. DNA for the CDR3: TGTGCCAGCAGCCTGCGGGTGGGGTACGAGCAGTACTTC. The chain uses TRBV27 and TRBJ2-7, with a tentative D call TRBD2 (5 bases). Trimming shortened V by 6 bases and J by 4 bases, and 13 bases separated the two germline ends. CDR1 is MNHEY, CDR2 SMNVEV, per germline (reference sequence). This CDR3 has 13 residues.

This clonotype was recorded many times. The chain joins TRBV6-6 to TRBJ2-1, with 8 bases fitting TRBD2. CDR1 is MNHNY, CDR2 SVGAGI, per germline (reference sequence). This CDR3 comprises 15 residues. The junction had 13 bases not matched to a gene; V was cut back by 6 bases and J by 9 bases. The CDR3 DNA follows: TGTGCCAGCAGGACTAGCGACGGTGCTAGGGGTGAGCAGTTCTTC. It translates to CASRTSDGARGEQFF.

This clonotype was found many times. The chain links TRBV7-2 to TRBJ1-5; D call uncertain. V was cut by 1 base and J by 8 bases, with 12 bases left in between. The CDR3 is 14 amino acids. The germline gives CDR1 SGHTA, CDR2 FQGNSA. The DNA for the CDR3 is TGTGCCAGCAGCTTAGTGGCAGGCTCTAAGCCCCAGCATTTT. It codes for CASSLVAGSKPQHF.

This clonotype occurred many times. This sequence joins TRBV14 and TRBJ1-1; the D gene is possibly TRBD1 (5 bases). Trimming took 0 bases from V and 0 from J, leaving 11 bases between them. Germline V lookup: CDR1 SGHDN, CDR2 FVKESK. The CDR3 covers 16 residues. In DNA form, the CDR3 reads TGTGCCAGCAGCCAAGAGATCGGGGGAATGAACACTGAAGCTTTCTTT. Protein: CASSQEIGGMNTEAFF.

The rearrangement joins TRBV20-1 to TRBJ2-7, with TRBD1 matching 10 bases. Germline loops: CDR1 DFQATT, CDR2 SNEGSKA (reference sequence). J lost 5 bases, V lost 5 bases, and 9 bases had no gene match. This CDR3 is 14 amino acids long. Here the CDR3 reads CSAPPGTGVHEQYF. CDR3 coding DNA: TGCAGTGCTCCCCCCGGGACAGGGGTCCACGAGCAGTACTTC.

In its sample, this clonotype was seen many times. V gene TRBV2 combines with J gene TRBJ2-7, with a possible D match to TRBD2 (7 bases). The CDR3 extends over 14 amino acids. Trimming took 6 bases from V and 3 from J, leaving 15 bases between them. The germline V gene has CDR1 SNHLY and CDR2 FYNNEI. This CDR3 is CASRQQGLIYEQYF. CDR3 DNA: TGTGCCAGCAGGCAACAGGGACTAATCTACGAGCAGTACTTC.

This clonotype occurred many times. The rearrangement joins TRBV7-2 to TRBJ1-3, with D unresolved. The CDR3 length is 17 residues. Germline values: CDR1 SGHTA, CDR2 FQGNSA. V gave up 4 bases and J gave up 0 bases, with 16 bases separating them. The CDR3 loop reads CASSSQLRRLSGNTIYF. The CDR3 coding sequence is TGTGCCAGCAGCTCCCAACTCAGGCGGCTCTCTGGAAACACCATATATTTT.

The table lists this clonotype with a few counts. The gene calls are TRBV19 and TRBJ1-5; 7 bases fit TRBD1. The ends lost 5 bases at V and 0 bases at J; junction bases unmatched: 4. The CDR3 sequence is 15 residues long. CDR1 is LNHDA and CDR2 is SQIVND in the germline V gene (reference sequence). The DNA of the CDR3 is TGTGCCAGTAGTGTGGGACAGTATAGCAATCAGCCCCAGCATTTT. As protein: CASSVGQYSNQPQHF.

This clonotype was seen ten or more times. The chain uses TRBV7-2 and TRBJ1-5, with 10 bases that match TRBD1. Per the germline V gene, CDR1 is SGHTA and CDR2 is FQGNSA. J was trimmed by 7 bases and V by 5 bases; bases with no gene match: 5. CDR3 size: 14 residues. This CDR3 is CASSQGQGLQPQHF. The CDR3 DNA reads TGTGCCAGCAGCCAGGGACAGGGGTTGCAGCCCCAGCATTTT.

Ten or more counts support this clonotype. The J gene is TRBJ2-3, the V gene TRBV20-1; 15 bases match TRBD2. This CDR3 contains 18 residues. The germline gives CDR1 DFQATT, CDR2 SNEGSKA (reference sequence). Unmatched junction bases numbered 13, after V lost 6 bases and J lost 3 bases. This CDR3 reads CSAKRTGTSGGRTDTQYF. CDR3 nucleotides: TGCAGTGCAAAAAGAACCGGGACTAGCGGGGGGAGGACAGATACGCAGTATTTT.

This clonotype has a count of ten or more. J is TRBJ2-2 and V is TRBV7-2; D perhaps matches TRBD2 (7 bases). This CDR3 contains 14 residues. The germline gives CDR1 SGHTA, CDR2 FQGNSA. With 8 bases removed from V and 7 bases from J, the gap between germline ends came to 17 bases. The DNA of the CDR3 is TGTGCCAGCGTCGGGGGGCGCGGTAGCGGGGAGCTGTTTTTT. It codes for CASVGGRGSGELFF.

This clonotype was recorded many times. V usage is TRBV2 and J usage is TRBJ2-2; tentative D call: TRBD2 (6 bases). The V and J ends lost 2 bases and 5 bases respectively, with 15 bases between them. The CDR3 runs 16 residues. The germline V gene encodes CDR1 SNHLY and CDR2 FYNNEI. The CDR3 coding sequence is TGTGCCAGCAGTGAAAAGCGGGCAGACCGGACCGGGGAGCTGTTTTTT. This translates into CASSEKRADRTGELFF. Full variable domain (outside the CDR3, taken from reference TRBV2 and TRBJ2-2): EPEVTQTPSHQVTQMGQEVILRCVPISNHLYFYWYRQILGQKVEFLVSFYNNEISEKSEIFDDQFSVERPDGSNFTLKIRSTKLEDSAMYFCASSEKRADRTGELFFGEGSRLTVL.

This clonotype was counted a few times. The chain carries TRBV20-1 and TRBJ1-6; TRBD1 might be the D (5 bases). Germline CDR1 is DFQATT and CDR2 is SNEGSKA (reference sequence). Trimming removed 6 bases from V and 8 bases from J, with 14 bases in between. This CDR3 is built from 13 residues. CDR3 bases: TGCAGTGCCCCCGGCGGGACCGATTCACCCCTCCACTTT. Protein sequence: CSAPGGTDSPLHF.

The sample holds many counts of this clonotype. The V call is TRBV7-9, the J call TRBJ1-2; tentatively, D is TRBD1 (6 bases). Trimming cost V 1 base and J 4 bases, with 13 bases left between them. There are 15 residues in the CDR3. Germline V gene lookup returns CDR1 SEHNR and CDR2 FQNEAQ (reference sequence). CDR3: CASSLGQVGIYGYTF. The CDR3 coding sequence is TGTGCCAGCAGCTTAGGACAGGTCGGGATCTATGGCTACACCTTC.

The table lists this clonotype with many counts. This chain links TRBV19 with TRBJ2-3, with D possibly TRBD2 on 5 matching bases. Germline V lookup: CDR1 LNHDA, CDR2 SQIVND (reference sequence). The CDR3 totals 13 residues. The V end lost 3 bases, the J end lost 6 bases, and 10 bases lay between the germline ends. CDR3 DNA sequence: TGTGCCAGTAGTATTGAGCGCGGGGATACGCAGTATTTT. It translates to CASSIERGDTQYF.

This clonotype was seen repeatedly, ten times or more. The CDR3 DNA is TGTGCCAGCAGCCATCCCGGGGGGCAGTCTCATGAGCAGTTCTTC. It encodes CASSHPGGQSHEQFF. V is TRBV5-4 and J is TRBJ2-1; tentative D call: TRBD2 (7 bases). This CDR3 is built from 15 residues. The V end was cut by 4 bases, the J end by 8 bases, with 19 bases between. The V gene's germline CDR1 is SGHNT and CDR2 YYREEE (reference sequence).